This T cell receptor beta chain was found in a study of identical twins. Donors uniformly comprised healthy Caucasians. The authors used template switching to add a universal primer site and gave cDNA unique molecular identifiers. TCRdb re-called the 5' RACE reads through MiXCR, storing one row per CDR3 protein. The data show a few hundred thousand distinct CDR3 sequences, more than 9% seen once. Germline CDR1 MGHRA, CDR2 YSYEKL. V lost 3 bases and J 1 base, leaving 9 bases between the germline ends. The CDR3 has 14 amino acids. The sample holds a few counts of this clonotype. The target antigen is unknown. Study-level findings and limits: Monozygotic twin pairs showed more out-of-frame TCR alpha sharing than models estimated.

The data also belong to a second study, concerning yellow fever vaccine responses in identical twins.

Sequencing was carried out using CD8+ T cells sorted from blood. This TCR derives from a woman aged 18-29 years in good health. The chain has TRBV4-1 and TRBJ1-1, with D maybe TRBD1 (5 bases). The CDR3 spells CASSHIQANTEAFF. CDR3 bases: TGCGCCAGCAGCCACATACAGGCGAACACTGAAGCTTTCTTT.